This entry lists 4 T cell receptor beta chains sequenced from one sample in a study of blood T cells in healthy people across ages. The second PCR ran 7 to 11 cycles with a sample-barcoded 5' primer and J-beta primers. Each CDR3 protein gets one entry after TCRdb re-called the 5' RACE reads with MiXCR. This sample has around 800,000 distinct CDR3 sequences, with more than 25% found just once. The sample also formed part of further work on T cells of mothers and their children.

The sample was blood. The receptors originated from a boy aged 5-17 years in good health.

V usage is TRBV11-2 and J usage is TRBJ2-5; 9 bases agree with TRBD2. The CDR3 is 17 residues long. Per the germline V gene, CDR1 is SGHAT and CDR2 is FQNNGV. The ends lost 1 base at V and 5 bases at J; junction bases unmatched: 11. The chain's CDR3 is CASSLGGGGGASETQYF. The CDR3 region has the DNA TGTGCCAGCAGCTTAGGTGGAGGCGGGGGGGCGTCGGAGACCCAGTACTTC.

This clonotype was seen a few times. This sequence joins TRBV20-1 and TRBJ1-4, with D possibly matching TRBD1 (5 bases). The V end was cut by 7 bases, the J end by 0 bases, with 9 bases between. The CDR3 runs 13 residues. Looked up from germline, CDR1 is DFQATT and CDR2 is SNEGSKA (reference sequence). CDR3 protein: CSVQEPTNEKLFF. CDR3 DNA: TGCAGTGTACAGGAACCAACTAATGAAAAACTGTTTTTT.

This chain uses TRBV20-1 with TRBJ1-2; D is perhaps TRBD1 (5 bases). Germline V gives CDR1 DFQATT, CDR2 SNEGSKA (reference sequence). The CDR3 loop spans 12 amino acids. Trimming stripped 5 bases from V and 8 bases from J, with 15 bases between. The CDR3 reads CSAPGASGGYTF. The CDR3 nucleotides are TGCAGTGCTCCTGGGGCCTCTGGGGGCTACACCTTC.

The V and J genes are TRBV2 and TRBJ1-6; no definite D call. There are 13 residues in the CDR3. CDR1 SNHLY and CDR2 FYNNEI come from the germline V gene. V lost 3 bases, J lost 8 bases, and 8 bases lay in between. In DNA, the CDR3 is TGTGCCAGCAGTGATAGGGTGGATTCACCCCTCCACTTT. Its translation is CASSDRVDSPLHF.